This T cell receptor beta chain was identified in a study of patients and donors after allogeneic stem cell transplantation. Trimming pared 5 bases from V and 11 bases from J, leaving 14 bases between. In germline, CDR1 is DFQATT, CDR2 SNEGSKA (reference sequence). CDR3 size: 11 residues. TCRdb reanalysed the RT-PCR reads using MiXCR and keeps one entry per CDR3 protein. The sample includes approximately 200,000 distinct CDR3 sequences, around 14% of them seen just once. The origin of this receptor is a human donor who was either an allogeneic HSCT recipient or a stem cell or donor lymphocyte infusion donor (not recorded which). It is not recorded whose cells these are; they may come from a transplant donor. The chain carries TRBV20-1 and TRBJ2-3; the D gene is possibly TRBD2 (5 bases). Sequences were obtained from blood, either unsorted or a sorted T cell fraction (not recorded which). The CDR3 nucleotides are TGCAGTGCTTCACAATCCGAGGGGCAGTATTTT. It encodes CSASQSEGQYF.